Included here is one T cell receptor (beta chain) sequence, with context. The V end was cut by 0 bases, the J end by 8 bases, with 23 bases between. The length of the CDR3 is 17 residues. Germline-derived CDR1 and CDR2 are DFQATT and SNEGSKA (reference sequence). The sample belongs to a study of identical twins. TCRdb re-called the 5' RACE reads with MiXCR, one entry per CDR3 protein. The sample records hundreds of thousands of distinct CDR3 sequences, 15% to 20% being singletons. The data also belong to a second study, concerning T cells expressing NK-cell markers. That work adds: About 6 donors had dominant NKG2C+ clonotypes that comprised roughly 1.0-7.5% of their CD8+ T cells.

The chain couples TRBV20-1 to TRBJ2-1; no firm D call. The clonotype originates from a woman aged 18-35 years in good health. What was sequenced was PBMCs. The CDR3 spells CSARDWISSGPTHEQFF. The CDR3 nucleotides are TGCAGTGCTAGAGATTGGATTTCCTCCGGCCCCACGCATGAGCAGTTCTTC.